This T cell receptor beta chain was recovered during a study of T cell changes during pregnancy in multiple sclerosis. Germline V gene lookup returns CDR1 SGHRS and CDR2 YFSETQ. The V and J ends lost 1 base and 10 bases respectively, with 11 bases between them. This CDR3 comprises 12 residues. The data were produced by immunoSEQ multiplex PCR, yet TCRdb's version contains in-frame clones alone and is incomplete. The sample lists about 60,000 clones; 92% were seen once. The sequencing here drew on peripheral blood, taken in the first trimester of pregnancy. The TCR comes from a female donor with multiple sclerosis, enrolled in a pregnancy study. The chain employs TRBV5-1 and TRBJ1-1; D gene unclear. The CDR3 bases are TGCGCCAGCAGCTTGCAAGGAGAGGGAGCTTTCTTT. Encoded protein: CASSLQGEGAFF. Full variable domain (outside the CDR3, taken from reference TRBV5-1 and TRBJ1-1): KAGVTQTPRYLIKTRGQQVTLSCSPISGHRSVSWYQQTPGQGLQFLFEYFSETQRNKGNFPGRFSGRQFSNSRSEMNVSTLELGDSALYLCASSLQGEGAFFGQGTRLTVV.